These T cell receptor beta chains were read from a single sample in a study of cytomegalovirus exposure and HLA in healthy donors. Measured with immunoSEQ multiplex PCR; TCRdb has only the in-frame clones, and not every one. The table records about 360,000 clones, 70% to 90% of them present only once. Source material: PBMCs. All receptors derive from a woman between 18 and 29 years old in good health and CMV-seronegative. Each CDR3 is given with its conserved first and last residue. D genes are given only for firm matches. Clone size, where shown, is once, few, many, or a class for clones that have expanded.

>.|TRBD1|TRBJ1-1|TRBV27
TGTGCCAGCAGTATCCTGGCACAGGGGCTGGGCACTGAAGCTTTCTTT
CASSILAQGLGTEAFF
>few|.|TRBJ2-7|TRBV2
TGTGCCAGCAGTGTCCCGACAGACTCCTACGAGCAGTACTTC
CASSVPTDSYEQYF
>few|.|TRBJ1-3|TRBV2
TGTGCCAGCAGTAGCCAGGGAAGAAACACCATATATTTT
CASSSQGRNTIYF
>.|TRBD2|TRBJ2-5|TRBV5-4
TGTGCCAGCAGACCGCGGGGGGGAGAGACCCAGTACTTC
CASRPRGGETQYF
>.|TRBD1|TRBJ1-2|TRBV20-1
TGCAGTGCGCGGACAGGGGATGGCTACACCTTC
CSARTGDGYTF
>.|.|TRBJ2-7|TRBV2
TGTGCCAGCAAAGGGGAGGCTTTACCCTACGAGCAGTACTTC
CASKGEALPYEQYF
>.|.|TRBJ1-1|TRBV7-3
TGTGCCAGCAGCCCCACTACAGGGACGGGCGCTGAAGCTTTCTTT
CASSPTTGTGAEAFF
>.|TRBD1|TRBJ1-5|TRBV11-2
TGTGCCAGCAGCTTGACAGGGGTTGATCAGCCCCAGCATTTT
CASSLTGVDQPQHF
>once|TRBD2|TRBJ2-7|TRBV5-1
TGCGCCAGCAGCTCTAGCGGGAGCTCCTACGAGCAGTACTTC
CASSSSGSSYEQYF
>once|TRBD2|TRBJ2-5|TRBV4-1
TGCGCCAGCAGCCAAACCGGGACTAGCGGGGGGCGCAAAGAGACCCAGTACTTC
CASSQTGTSGGRKETQYF
>.|.|TRBJ1-4|TRBV5-8
TGTGCCAGCAGCGTTGCCGGGGTGACTAATGAAAAACTGTTTTTT
CASSVAGVTNEKLFF
>.|.|TRBJ2-2|TRBV28
TGTGCCAGCAGTTTATTCACGTCCGGGAGCACCGGGGAGCTGTTTTTT
CASSLFTSGSTGELFF
>once|.|TRBJ2-1|TRBV27
TGTGCCAGCAGTATGACGGGATACAATGAGCAGTTCTTC
CASSMTGYNEQFF
>.|TRBD1|TRBJ1-2|TRBV6-5
TGTGCCAGCACCCGGGACAGGGGGGCAGGCTATGGCTACACCTTC
CASTRDRGAGYGYTF
>once|.|TRBJ2-3|TRBV7-9
TGTGCCAGCAGCTTAACGTCGGAGAGTACGCAGTATTTT
CASSLTSESTQYF
>.|TRBD1|TRBJ2-5|TRBV7-8
TGTGCCAGCAGCGGCGTTCGGACAGGGGATGGGCGAGAGACCCAGTACTTC
CASSGVRTGDGRETQYF
>.|.|TRBJ2-2|TRBV9
TGTGCCAGCAGCCTCGTCGTAGGCCGGGCCGGGGAGCTGTTTTTT
CASSLVVGRAGELFF
>once|.|TRBJ2-1|TRBV28
TGTGCCAGCAGTCCACAGACAGAAGCAAATGAGCAGTTCTTC
CASSPQTEANEQFF
>few|.|TRBJ1-2|TRBV7-6
TGTGCCAGCAGACCACTGTCTCCGAACGTCTACACCTTC
CASRPLSPNVYTF
>.|.|TRBJ1-5|TRBV28
TGTGCCAGCAGCATTTTGCGGGTTGGCAGGAAAGATCAGCCCCAGCATTTT
CASSILRVGRKDQPQHF
>.|TRBD2|TRBJ2-2|TRBV6-4
TGTGCCAGCGAGAGACTAGCGGGGTTGAACACCGGGGAGCTGTTTTTT
CASERLAGLNTGELFF
>.|TRBD2|TRBJ2-1|TRBV9
TGTGCCAGCAGCGTAGCCGAGCGGGAGAGGAACAATGAGCAGTTCTTC
CASSVAERERNNEQFF
>.|TRBD2|TRBJ2-7|TRBV9
TGTGCCAGCAGCGTTAGCGGGAGTAGCGCCTACGAGCAGTACTTC
CASSVSGSSAYEQYF
>.|.|TRBJ1-2|TRBV11-2
TGTGCCAGCAGCTTAGATGCGGGGGGGCGAGGCTACACCTTC
CASSLDAGGRGYTF
>.|.|TRBJ1-2|TRBV5-1
TGCGCCAGCACAGGGACACTTAACTATGGCTACACCTTC
CASTGTLNYGYTF
>.|.|TRBJ2-5|TRBV4-2
TGTGCCAGCAGCCAAGATTCCTCTAACCAAGAGACCCAGTACTTC
CASSQDSSNQETQYF
>.|TRBD2|TRBJ2-3|TRBV25-1
TGTGCCAGCAGTGATTCCCTAGCGGGAGTCAGCACAGATACGCAGTATTTT
CASSDSLAGVSTDTQYF
>.|.|TRBJ2-1|TRBV2
TGTGCCAGCAGTGACTTTCCCCGTGAGGGAAATGAGCAGTTCTTC
CASSDFPREGNEQFF
>.|.|TRBJ1-2|TRBV25-1
TGTGCCAGCAGTAAAAACTCCGGGGCCGTCGGGAGGGTGTACGGCTACACCTTC
CASSKNSGAVGRVYGYTF
>.|TRBD1|TRBJ1-1|TRBV18
TGTGCCAGCTCACCACTCGGACAGGGGAACACTGAAGCTTTCTTT
CASSPLGQGNTEAFF
>once|.|TRBJ1-5|TRBV27
TGTGCCAGCAGACCTCAGGGGTTTGGCAATCAGCCCCAGCATTTT
CASRPQGFGNQPQHF
>.|TRBD1|TRBJ2-7|TRBV20-1
TGCAGTGCTAGACCCGGGACAGCCCTGGTATTC
CSARPGTALVF
>.|.|TRBJ1-1|TRBV13
TGTGCCAGCAGCTTAGGACGGGGGGGGAACACTGAAGCTTTCTTT
CASSLGRGGNTEAFF
>few|.|TRBJ2-7|TRBV14
TGTGCCAGCAGCCAACCCTGGCCTGGCCCCTACGAGCAGTACTTC
CASSQPWPGPYEQYF
>once|.|TRBJ2-1|TRBV6-1
TGTGCCAGCAGTGACTGGGGGGTCCGCTCCATCTCCTACAATGAGCAGTTCTTC
CASSDWGVRSISYNEQFF
>.|TRBD2|TRBJ2-3|TRBV5-1
TGCGCCAGCAGCTTGGACGGGGGGGCAGATACGCAGTATTTT
CASSLDGGADTQYF
>.|.|TRBJ2-7|TRBV6-5
TGTGCCAGCTCCCTATCAGGCTCCTACGAGCAGTACTTC
CASSLSGSYEQYF
>.|TRBD2|TRBJ2-1|TRBV30
TGTGCCTGGGGGGAGGATAGCGGGGCAAATGAGCAGTTCTTC
CAWGEDSGANEQFF
>.|TRBD2|TRBJ2-7|TRBV11-2
TGTGCCAGCAGCTTAGCGGGGGGGGCGATCATTATCTACGAGCAGTACTTC
CASSLAGGAIIIYEQYF
>.|TRBD2|TRBJ2-7|TRBV4-1
TGCGCCAGCAGCCAAACGGCTAGCGGGAGTGCCTACGAGCAGTACTTC
CASSQTASGSAYEQYF
>.|TRBD1|TRBJ1-2|TRBV28
TGTGCCAGCAGTTTCCGGACAGGGACTAACTATGGCTACACCTTC
CASSFRTGTNYGYTF
>.|.|TRBJ1-6|TRBV5-6
TGTGCCAGCAGCTTATTTGAAGGGGAAAGGGATTCACCCCTCCACTTT
CASSLFEGERDSPLHF
>.|.|TRBJ2-1|TRBV5-1
TGCGCCAGCAGCTCGACCCCCCGGGGGGCAACCTACAATGAGCAGTTCTTC
CASSSTPRGATYNEQFF
>.|.|TRBJ2-1|TRBV11-2
TGTGCCAGCAGCGACTTTAGCTCCTACAATGAGCAGTTCTTC
CASSDFSSYNEQFF
>.|.|TRBJ1-2|TRBV10-1
TGCGCCAGCAGTGGTTTGACAGGAGGCGGCTACACCTTC
CASSGLTGGGYTF
>.|.|TRBJ2-4|TRBV27
TGTGCCAGCAGTTTATCGGGGAGAAACATTCAGTACTTC
CASSLSGRNIQYF
>.|.|TRBJ1-2|TRBV9
TGTGCCAGCAGCGTCCAGGGAGGACTCGGAAATGGCTACACCTTC
CASSVQGGLGNGYTF
>.|TRBD1|TRBJ2-7|TRBV18
TGTGCCAGCTCACCCAGTGTAAGACAGGGGGAAGGCTACGAGCAGTACTTC
CASSPSVRQGEGYEQYF
>.|TRBD1|TRBJ1-1|TRBV19
TGTGCCAGTAGGTGGGACAGTAGGCCGAACACTGAAGCTTTCTTT
CASRWDSRPNTEAFF
>.|.|TRBJ2-5|TRBV27
TGTGCCAGCAGTTTATTCGGCAGGGGAGTAGAGACCCAGTACTTC
CASSLFGRGVETQYF
>.|TRBD1|TRBJ1-2|TRBV18
TGTGCCAGCTCCCGTGGACAGGGCTTCTCCTATGGCTACACCTTC
CASSRGQGFSYGYTF